These 26 T cell receptor beta chains share one sample of origin, sequenced in a study of blood T cell repertoires in COVID-19. Clones were read by immunoSEQ multiplex PCR, and TCRdb kept only the in-frame ones, dropping some. The sample lists approximately 80,000 clones; 88% were seen once. Sequences were obtained from peripheral blood. The receptors were gathered from a woman of 80 years or more with acute or convalescent COVID-19.

The chain employs TRBV7-9 and TRBJ1-5, with a tentative D call TRBD1 (5 bases). The length of the CDR3 is 16 residues. The germline V gene has CDR1 SEHNR and CDR2 FQNEAQ (reference sequence). The V gene lost 1 base and the J gene lost 0 bases, with 10 bases spanning the gap. The chain's CDR3 is CASSLGQGYSNQPQHF. The CDR3, as DNA: TGTGCCAGCAGCTTAGGGCAGGGTTATAGCAATCAGCCCCAGCATTTT.

In this sample, this clone turned up once. This chain joins TRBV7-3 and TRBJ2-1; 10 nucleotides line up with TRBD2. V lost 2 bases, J lost 0 bases, and 10 bases stayed unmatched. This CDR3 has 19 residues. Germline V gene data show CDR1 as SGHTA and CDR2 as FQGTGA. CDR3 sequence (DNA): TGTGCCAGCAGCTTAGGGGCTAGCGGGAGCCTTAGCTCCTACAATGAGCAGTTCTTC. Protein: CASSLGASGSLSSYNEQFF.

The V gene is TRBV6-2 or TRBV6-3, the J gene TRBJ1-6; 12 positions match TRBD1. After removal of 1 base from V and 8 bases from J, the junction contained 3 bases not matched to a gene. The CDR3 is 16 residues long. Germline CDR1 MNHEY, CDR2 SVGEGT. The CDR3 coding sequence is TGTGCCAGCAGTTACTACCGGGACAGGGGGCATTCACCCCTCCACTTT. Translating gives CASSYYRDRGHSPLHF.

This sequence joins TRBV4-1 and TRBJ2-7, with a possible D match to TRBD1 (6 bases). V dropped 3 bases and J dropped 3 bases, with 12 bases sitting between them. This CDR3 is built from 14 residues. Germline V lookup: CDR1 MGHRA, CDR2 YSYEKL. CDR3 nucleotides: TGCGCCAGCAGCCAGGACCGGGACAACTACGAGCAGTACTTC. The encoded protein is CASSQDRDNYEQYF.

The V and J genes are TRBV7-9 and TRBJ1-1; maybe TRBD1 (5 bases). The CDR3 runs 16 residues. V lost 5 bases to trimming and J lost 0 bases, with 16 bases between them. Per germline, CDR1 SEHNR and CDR2 FQNEAQ (reference sequence). CDR3 amino acids: CASSKGTDFMNTEAFF. In DNA, the CDR3 is TGTGCCAGCAGCAAAGGGACGGACTTCATGAACACTGAAGCTTTCTTT.

The CDR3 loop is CASSSTRHNEQFF. The DNA of the CDR3 is TGTGCCAGCAGCTCGACAAGGCACAATGAGCAGTTCTTC. The chain links TRBV7-3 to TRBJ2-1; no clear D. Trimming took 4 bases from V and 5 from J, leaving 9 bases between them. The length of the CDR3 is 13 residues. Germline V lookup: CDR1 SGHTA, CDR2 FQGTGA.

The chain has TRBV5-1 and TRBJ2-5; the D gene is possibly TRBD2 (6 bases). This CDR3 has 15 amino acids. Looked up from germline, CDR1 is SGHRS and CDR2 is YFSETQ. V lost 4 bases to trimming and J lost 0 bases, with 13 bases between them. The chain's CDR3 is CASSTGTEYQETQYF. CDR3 DNA: TGCGCCAGCAGCACCGGGACTGAGTACCAAGAGACCCAGTACTTC.

The chain joins TRBV19 to TRBJ2-1, with TRBD1 matching over 8 bases. Per the germline V gene, CDR1 is LNHDA and CDR2 is SQIVND (reference sequence). V was clipped by 4 bases and J by 5 bases; unmatched bases: 4. The CDR3 has 14 residues. In DNA form, the CDR3 reads TGTGCCAGTAGTACAGGACAGGGAAACAATGAGCAGTTCTTC. This codes for CASSTGQGNNEQFF. Variable domain in full (rest from reference TRBV19 and TRBJ2-1): DGGITQSPKYLFRKEGQNVTLSCEQNLNHDAMYWYRQDPGQGLRLIYYSQIVNDFQKGDIAEGYSVSREKKESFPLTVTSAQKNPTAFYLCASSTGQGNNEQFFGPGTRLTVL.

This chain connects TRBV18 to TRBJ2-3; a possible D gene is TRBD1 (5 bases). Trimming left V 6 bases short and J 8 bases short, with 33 bases between. The germline gives CDR1 KGHSH, CDR2 LQKENI. CDR3 length: 19 amino acids. Here the CDR3 DNA reads TGTGCCAGCTCGGCCGTAGGGGTTGGAGATCCCTTGGGGTTGCGTACGCAGTATTTT. Protein: CASSAVGVGDPLGLRTQYF.

This clone was observed a single time. The genes are TRBV7-8 and TRBJ2-3; perhaps TRBD2 as D (5 bases). This CDR3 has 14 amino acids. V shed 5 bases and J shed 1 base, with 10 bases lying between them. CDR1 and CDR2 from the germline V gene are SGHVS and FQNEAQ. The CDR3 protein is CASSPRGGTDTQYF. In DNA form, the CDR3 reads TGTGCCAGCAGCCCTCGGGGAGGCACAGATACGCAGTATTTT. Full variable domain (remainder filled in from reference TRBV7-8 and TRBJ2-3): GAGVSQSPRYKVAKRGQDVALRCDPISGHVSLFWYQQALGQGPEFLTYFQNEAQLDKSGLPSDRFFAERPEGSVSTLKIQRTQQEDSAVYLCASSPRGGTDTQYFGPGTRLTVL.

The J gene is TRBJ1-1, the V gene TRBV5-6; 10 bases agree with TRBD1. Germline V gene lookup returns CDR1 SGHDT and CDR2 YYEEEE. Trimming at V came to 5 bases and at J to 1 base, leaving 11 bases not matched to a gene. This CDR3 has 17 residues. CDR3 sequence reads: CASRSGTGVARNTEAFF. CDR3 in DNA: TGTGCCAGCAGATCCGGGACAGGGGTCGCGAGGAACACTGAAGCTTTCTTT.

The chain links TRBV6-5 to TRBJ2-5, with 12 bases that match TRBD2. The V gene's germline CDR1 is MNHEY and CDR2 SVGAGI. V gave up 7 bases and J gave up 4 bases; unmatched junction bases: 7. The CDR3 length is 15 residues. CDR3 coding DNA: TGTGCCAGCAAGCTAGCGGGAGGGCCCGGAGAGACCCAGTACTTC. This translates into CASKLAGGPGETQYF.

J is TRBJ2-3 and V is TRBV5-1; the D gene is possibly TRBD1 (5 bases). Germline CDR1 reads SGHRS; CDR2 reads YFSETQ. V shed 4 bases and J shed 4 bases, with 16 bases lying between them. This CDR3 spans 15 amino acids. This CDR3 is CASSQGGSSADTQYF. CDR3 nucleotide sequence: TGCGCCAGCAGCCAGGGTGGTAGTTCGGCAGATACGCAGTATTTT.

The CDR3 protein is CASSSIAGGNTGELFF. The CDR3 region has the DNA TGTGCCAGTAGTTCCATAGCGGGGGGGAACACCGGGGAGCTGTTTTTT. J is TRBJ2-2 and V is TRBV19; 10 bases align to TRBD2. With 5 bases clipped from V and 1 base from J, the junction kept 4 bases outside the gene matches. Germline CDR1 is LNHDA and CDR2 is SQIVND (reference sequence). The CDR3 consists of 16 residues.

V is TRBV9 and J is TRBJ1-1, with D possibly TRBD1 on 6 matching bases. CDR1 is SGDLS and CDR2 is YYNGEE in the germline V gene. This CDR3 is 14 amino acids long. V shed 4 bases and J shed 1 base, with 11 bases lying between them. The CDR3 bases are TGTGCCAGCAGCACCTCACAGGGGAACACTGAAGCTTTCTTT. It is translated as CASSTSQGNTEAFF.

The V call is TRBV3-1 (or the pseudogene TRBV3-2), the J call TRBJ2-1, with 7 bases lining up with TRBD2. Germline CDR1 LGHDT, CDR2 YNNKEL (reference sequence). The CDR3 sequence is 14 residues long. With 2 bases clipped from V and 7 bases from J, the junction kept 5 bases outside the gene matches. DNA for the CDR3: TGTGCCAGCAGCCAAACGCGGGAGAATAATGAGCAGTTCTTC. The encoded protein is CASSQTRENNEQFF.

The CDR3 sequence is CASSQGLKAQYF. The DNA of the CDR3 is TGTGCCAGCAGCCAAGGACTCAAAGCGCAGTATTTT. The chain has TRBV3-1 (or the pseudogene TRBV3-2) and TRBJ2-3; D not certain. Germline loops: CDR1 LGHDT, CDR2 YNNKEL (reference sequence). This CDR3 comprises 12 residues. Trimming cost V 1 base and J 10 bases, with 9 bases left between them.

J is TRBJ2-4 and V is TRBV18; 7 bases line up with TRBD2. V shed 5 bases, J shed 0 bases, and the junction held 4 bases outside the gene matches. CDR1 and CDR2 from the germline V gene are KGHSH and LQKENI. CDR3 length: 15 amino acids. DNA of the CDR3: TGTGCCAGCTCAACCACGGGGGGAGCCAAAAACATTCAGTACTTC. Amino acid sequence: CASSTTGGAKNIQYF.

This chain links TRBV6-1 with TRBJ2-7, with D unclear. This CDR3 region has 14 residues. CDR1 is MNHNS and CDR2 is SASEGT in the germline V gene. V was trimmed by 0 bases and J by 4 bases, leaving 10 bases between them. The CDR3 spells CASSEASAAYEQYF. The CDR3 DNA is TGTGCCAGCAGTGAAGCGTCTGCGGCATACGAGCAGTACTTC.

The rearrangement links TRBV18 to TRBJ2-1, with 11 positions matching TRBD2. The trim removed 6 bases at V and 4 bases at J, leaving 8 bases unmatched. Germline values: CDR1 KGHSH, CDR2 LQKENI. This CDR3 contains 16 residues. CDR3 sequence reads: CASSPRLAGKYNEQFF. In DNA form, the CDR3 reads TGTGCCAGCTCGCCCCGACTAGCGGGAAAATACAATGAGCAGTTCTTC.

CDR3 residues: CASSSSTGELFF. In DNA form, the CDR3 reads TGTGCCAGCAGCTCCTCCACCGGGGAGCTGTTTTTT. The gene calls are TRBV11-3 and TRBJ2-2, with D uncertain. The germline V gene encodes CDR1 SGHNT and CDR2 YENEEA. With 4 bases removed from V and 4 bases from J, the gap between germline ends came to 4 bases. CDR3 length: 12 amino acids.

The genes are TRBV4-1 and TRBJ1-4, with D possibly TRBD1 on 5 matching bases. The CDR3 has 14 amino acids. Germline values: CDR1 MGHRA, CDR2 YSYEKL. The ends were cut back, 6 bases at V and 8 bases at J, with 16 bases in the middle. CDR3 in DNA: TGCGCCAGCAGTTCACGGGGGGGTCAGGAAAAACTGTTTTTT. Amino acids: CASSSRGGQEKLFF.

CDR3 region: CAWSEGQGHGYTF. CDR3 bases: TGTGCCTGGAGTGAAGGACAGGGCCATGGCTACACCTTC. The V and J genes are TRBV30 and TRBJ1-2; 8 nucleotides agree with TRBD1. Trimming took 1 base from V and 6 from J; bases not matched to a gene: 4. Germline-derived CDR1 and CDR2 are GTSNPN and SVGIG (reference sequence). CDR3 length: 13 amino acids.

This clone has only one observation. This chain connects TRBV24-1 to TRBJ2-5; unclear D gene. Germline loops: CDR1 KGHDR, CDR2 SFDVKD. The CDR3 sequence is 13 residues long. The germline V and J ends were trimmed by 1 base and 1 base, with 3 bases remaining between them. This CDR3 reads CATSDFLQETQYF. The CDR3 coding sequence is TGTGCCACCAGTGATTTCCTCCAAGAGACCCAGTACTTC.

This clone has more than one count but fewer than ten. V and J are TRBV7-9 and TRBJ2-2, with D maybe TRBD2 (6 bases). Germline values: CDR1 SEHNR, CDR2 FQNEAQ (reference sequence). V was cut by 3 bases and J by 4 bases, with 18 bases left in between. This CDR3 has 17 amino acids. The CDR3 protein is CASSFGRDLMSTGELFF. DNA for the CDR3: TGTGCCAGCAGCTTTGGTCGGGACTTGATGAGCACCGGGGAGCTGTTTTTT.

J is TRBJ1-5 and V is TRBV7-2, with D perhaps matching TRBD1 (5 bases). Germline V gives CDR1 SGHTA, CDR2 FQGNSA. Trimming cost V 4 bases and J 9 bases, with 19 bases left between them. This CDR3 contains 15 residues. The CDR3 DNA sequence: TGTGCCAGCAGCTCGTCTTGGGGGGGGTTCGGGCCCCAGCATTTT. It encodes CASSSSWGGFGPQHF.